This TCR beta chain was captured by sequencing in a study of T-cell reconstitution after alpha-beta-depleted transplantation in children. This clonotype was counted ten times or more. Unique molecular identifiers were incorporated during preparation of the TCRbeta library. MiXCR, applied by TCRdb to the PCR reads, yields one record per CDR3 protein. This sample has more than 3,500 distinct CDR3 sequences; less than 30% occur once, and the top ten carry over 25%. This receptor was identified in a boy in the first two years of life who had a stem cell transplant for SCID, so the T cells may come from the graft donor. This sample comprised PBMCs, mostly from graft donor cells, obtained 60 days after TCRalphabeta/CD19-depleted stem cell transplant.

The CDR3 nucleotides read TGTGCCAGCAGCCCCGGACAGGTTCTCAATAATGAAAAACTGTTTTTT. As protein: CASSPGQVLNNEKLFF. The rearrangement links TRBV7-9 to TRBJ1-4; 7 positions match TRBD1. The length of the CDR3 is 16 residues. V lost 5 bases to trimming and J lost 4 bases; unmatched junction nucleotides: 10. In germline, CDR1 is SEHNR, CDR2 FQNEAQ (reference sequence).